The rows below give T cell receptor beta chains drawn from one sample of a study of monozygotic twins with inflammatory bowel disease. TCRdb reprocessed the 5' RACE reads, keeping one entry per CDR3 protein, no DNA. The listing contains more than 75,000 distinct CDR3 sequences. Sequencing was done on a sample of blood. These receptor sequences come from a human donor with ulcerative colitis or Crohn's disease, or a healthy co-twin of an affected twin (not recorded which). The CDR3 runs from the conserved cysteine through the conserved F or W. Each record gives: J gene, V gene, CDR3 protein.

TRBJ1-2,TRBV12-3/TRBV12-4,CASKGTRAQGYTF
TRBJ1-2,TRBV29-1,CSAPARQGANYGYTF
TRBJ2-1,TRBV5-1,CASSARGGFNEQFF
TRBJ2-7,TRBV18,CASSPPSRDGTRGQYF
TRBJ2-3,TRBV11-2,CASSYRPSTGTDTQYF
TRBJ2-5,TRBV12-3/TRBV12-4,CASSLSGAGETQYF
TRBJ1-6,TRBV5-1,CASSLLQENSPLHF
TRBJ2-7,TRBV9,CASSVKGSSSYEQYF
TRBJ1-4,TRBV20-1,CSANGGGHINEKLFF
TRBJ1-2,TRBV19,CASSISSFEYYGYTF
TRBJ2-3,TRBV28,CASSLFGVQGREYF